A selection of T cell receptor beta chains follows, all from one sample in a study of cytomegalovirus exposure and HLA in healthy donors. Sequenced by immunoSEQ multiplex PCR; TCRdb stores in-frame clones only, minus some. The sample yields some 250,000 clones, roughly 89% seen once. Source material: PBMCs. The receptors shown here come from a woman aged 18-30 years in good health and CMV-seronegative. CDR3s include the opening cysteine and the closing phenylalanine or tryptophan. The D gene is left open where the match is weak. Clone size is given for some rows only: seen once, a few or many times, or a class if the clone is expanded.

clone size: -; D gene: -; V gene: TRBV18; J gene: TRBJ1-5; CDR3 protein: CASSPTANQPQHF; CDR3 DNA: TGTGCCAGCTCACCGACAGCGAATCAGCCCCAGCATTTT
clone size: -; D gene: TRBD1; V gene: TRBV28; J gene: TRBJ1-4; CDR3 protein: CASSFQTGWVEKLFF; CDR3 DNA: TGTGCCAGCAGTTTCCAGACAGGGTGGGTCGAAAAACTGTTTTTT
clone size: -; D gene: -; V gene: TRBV29-1; J gene: TRBJ2-1; CDR3 protein: CSVEDRQGSYNEQFF; CDR3 DNA: TGCAGCGTTGAAGATCGTCAGGGCTCCTACAATGAGCAGTTCTTC
clone size: once; D gene: TRBD1; V gene: TRBV4-3; J gene: TRBJ1-2; CDR3 protein: CASGQGLGNYGYTF; CDR3 DNA: TGCGCCAGCGGACAGGGACTTGGCAACTATGGCTACACCTTC
clone size: -; D gene: TRBD1; V gene: TRBV25-1; J gene: TRBJ2-1; CDR3 protein: CASSGQGVNEQFF; CDR3 DNA: TGTGCCAGCAGTGGTCAGGGGGTCAATGAGCAGTTCTTC
clone size: once; D gene: -; V gene: TRBV29-1; J gene: TRBJ1-1; CDR3 protein: CSVAGVLKNTEAFF; CDR3 DNA: TGCAGCGTTGCGGGTGTCCTAAAGAACACTGAAGCTTTCTTT
clone size: -; D gene: -; V gene: TRBV13; J gene: TRBJ1-2; CDR3 protein: CASSSLGGSGYTF; CDR3 DNA: TGTGCCAGCAGCTCCTTAGGGGGATCTGGCTACACCTTC
clone size: -; D gene: -; V gene: TRBV9; J gene: TRBJ1-3; CDR3 protein: CASSVAVVGNTIYF; CDR3 DNA: TGTGCCAGCAGCGTAGCCGTAGTTGGAAACACCATATATTTT
clone size: -; D gene: TRBD2; V gene: TRBV7-3; J gene: TRBJ2-5; CDR3 protein: CASSSGAGGSETQYF; CDR3 DNA: TGTGCCAGCAGCTCAGGCGCGGGGGGTTCTGAGACCCAGTACTTC
clone size: -; D gene: -; V gene: TRBV27; J gene: TRBJ2-1; CDR3 protein: CASSFRQAYNEQFF; CDR3 DNA: TGTGCCAGCAGTTTCAGACAGGCCTACAATGAGCAGTTCTTC
clone size: -; D gene: TRBD2; V gene: TRBV2; J gene: TRBJ2-5; CDR3 protein: CASSPRLAGLQETQYF; CDR3 DNA: TGTGCCAGCAGCCCGAGACTAGCGGGGCTCCAAGAGACCCAGTACTTC
clone size: -; D gene: TRBD2; V gene: TRBV11-2; J gene: TRBJ2-7; CDR3 protein: CASSLDPLAGRYEQYF; CDR3 DNA: TGTGCCAGCAGCTTAGATCCCCTAGCGGGGCGCTACGAGCAGTACTTC
clone size: few; D gene: TRBD2; V gene: TRBV19; J gene: TRBJ2-2; CDR3 protein: CASSPTPRGSGGTGELFF; CDR3 DNA: TGTGCCAGTAGCCCAACCCCGCGGGGTAGCGGGGGCACCGGGGAGCTGTTTTTT
clone size: -; D gene: -; V gene: TRBV11-3; J gene: TRBJ2-5; CDR3 protein: CASSLGGRETQYF; CDR3 DNA: TGTGCCAGCAGCTTAGGCGGTCGGGAGACCCAGTACTTC
clone size: -; D gene: -; V gene: TRBV10-3; J gene: TRBJ1-1; CDR3 protein: CAISESTTAQGTEAFF; CDR3 DNA: TGTGCCATCAGTGAGTCGACGACTGCCCAGGGGACTGAAGCTTTCTTT
clone size: -; D gene: -; V gene: TRBV15; J gene: TRBJ2-5; CDR3 protein: CATAAEQGGQTQYF; CDR3 DNA: TGTGCCACAGCGGCGGAACAGGGCGGGCAGACCCAGTACTTC
clone size: -; D gene: -; V gene: TRBV5-1; J gene: TRBJ2-2; CDR3 protein: CASSEKAPMGGGELFF; CDR3 DNA: TGCGCCAGCAGCGAAAAAGCCCCTATGGGGGGCGGGGAGCTGTTTTTT
clone size: -; D gene: TRBD2; V gene: TRBV4-1; J gene: TRBJ2-1; CDR3 protein: CASQTSAGVYNEQFF; CDR3 DNA: TGCGCCAGCCAGACTTCAGCGGGGGTGTACAATGAGCAGTTCTTC
clone size: few; D gene: -; V gene: TRBV30; J gene: TRBJ1-2; CDR3 protein: CAWRQQARIHGYTF; CDR3 DNA: TGTGCCTGGAGGCAACAGGCCCGGATCCATGGCTACACCTTC
clone size: -; D gene: TRBD1; V gene: TRBV2; J gene: TRBJ1-1; CDR3 protein: CASSVRDRDLNTEAFF; CDR3 DNA: TGTGCCAGCAGTGTCCGGGACAGGGACCTGAACACTGAAGCTTTCTTT
clone size: -; D gene: -; V gene: TRBV6-5; J gene: TRBJ2-1; CDR3 protein: CASSYQATGEPQFF; CDR3 DNA: TGTGCCAGCAGTTACCAGGCAACAGGCGAACCCCAGTTCTTC
clone size: few; D gene: -; V gene: TRBV10-1; J gene: TRBJ2-7; CDR3 protein: CASSDPNDSYEQYF; CDR3 DNA: TGCGCCAGCAGTGACCCTAATGACAGCTACGAGCAGTACTTC
clone size: -; D gene: TRBD1; V gene: TRBV19; J gene: TRBJ1-6; CDR3 protein: CASSIFDRGSGSPLHF; CDR3 DNA: TGTGCCAGTAGTATTTTTGACAGGGGGAGTGGTTCACCCCTCCACTTT
clone size: -; D gene: -; V gene: TRBV12-2; J gene: TRBJ1-2; CDR3 protein: CASRLLRDRGPSNYGYTF; CDR3 DNA: TGTGCAAGTCGCTTACTCCGGGACAGGGGGCCAAGTAACTATGGCTACACCTTC
clone size: few; D gene: TRBD1; V gene: TRBV19; J gene: TRBJ2-7; CDR3 protein: CASSISTGTYEQYF; CDR3 DNA: TGTGCCAGTAGTATCTCGACAGGGACCTACGAGCAGTACTTC
clone size: -; D gene: TRBD1; V gene: TRBV4-3; J gene: TRBJ1-1; CDR3 protein: CASSADRGPAEAFF; CDR3 DNA: TGCGCCAGCAGCGCAGACAGGGGGCCCGCTGAAGCTTTCTTT
clone size: -; D gene: -; V gene: TRBV11-2; J gene: TRBJ2-5; CDR3 protein: CASSPWEETQYF; CDR3 DNA: TGTGCCAGCAGCCCGTGGGAGGAGACCCAGTACTTC
clone size: -; D gene: TRBD2; V gene: TRBV13; J gene: TRBJ2-3; CDR3 protein: CASSSGGLAGAGVDTQYF; CDR3 DNA: TGTGCCAGCAGCTCGGGCGGGCTAGCGGGGGCCGGGGTTGATACGCAGTATTTT
clone size: -; D gene: TRBD2; V gene: TRBV11-3; J gene: TRBJ2-3; CDR3 protein: CASSPISGGEAGTQYF; CDR3 DNA: TGTGCCAGCAGCCCAATCAGCGGGGGGGAGGCGGGTACGCAGTATTTT
clone size: -; D gene: -; V gene: TRBV29-1; J gene: TRBJ1-2; CDR3 protein: CSARGRNYGYTF; CDR3 DNA: TGCAGCGCTAGGGGTCGGAACTATGGCTACACCTTC
clone size: -; D gene: TRBD2; V gene: TRBV27; J gene: TRBJ2-5; CDR3 protein: CASSGTSGGRGETQYF; CDR3 DNA: TGTGCCAGCAGCGGGACTAGCGGGGGGCGAGGGGAGACCCAGTACTTC
clone size: -; D gene: -; V gene: TRBV13; J gene: TRBJ2-1; CDR3 protein: CASSFLTGDFINEQFF; CDR3 DNA: TGTGCCAGCAGCTTCCTGACCGGGGACTTCATCAATGAGCAGTTCTTC
clone size: once; D gene: TRBD1; V gene: TRBV6-6; J gene: TRBJ2-3; CDR3 protein: CASRTQGITDTQYF; CDR3 DNA: TGTGCCAGCAGAACACAGGGGATCACAGATACGCAGTATTTT
clone size: -; D gene: TRBD1; V gene: TRBV4-1; J gene: TRBJ2-5; CDR3 protein: CASSQVDRAETQYF; CDR3 DNA: TGCGCCAGCAGCCAAGTCGACAGGGCTGAGACCCAGTACTTC
clone size: -; D gene: -; V gene: TRBV18; J gene: TRBJ2-1; CDR3 protein: CASSPVPRSSYNEQFF; CDR3 DNA: TGTGCCAGCTCACCAGTGCCCAGAAGCTCCTACAATGAGCAGTTCTTC
clone size: few; D gene: TRBD1; V gene: TRBV5-6; J gene: TRBJ1-6; CDR3 protein: CASRTGQGHSPLHF; CDR3 DNA: TGTGCCAGCAGGACCGGACAGGGACACTCACCCCTCCACTTT
clone size: -; D gene: TRBD2; V gene: TRBV5-5; J gene: TRBJ2-5; CDR3 protein: CASSPGLAGLQETQYF; CDR3 DNA: TGTGCCAGCAGCCCGGGACTAGCGGGGCTCCAAGAGACCCAGTACTTC
clone size: -; D gene: -; V gene: TRBV28; J gene: TRBJ2-1; CDR3 protein: CASTAGSGGEQFF; CDR3 DNA: TGTGCCAGCACCGCAGGAAGCGGAGGAGAGCAGTTCTTC
clone size: -; D gene: TRBD2; V gene: TRBV6-6; J gene: TRBJ2-1; CDR3 protein: CASSAPGLGPYNEQFF; CDR3 DNA: TGTGCCAGCAGTGCCCCGGGACTAGGACCTTACAATGAGCAGTTCTTC
clone size: -; D gene: TRBD2; V gene: TRBV7-6; J gene: TRBJ2-5; CDR3 protein: CASSLPKGTSGYGETQYF; CDR3 DNA: TGTGCCAGCAGCTTACCAAAAGGGACTAGCGGGTACGGGGAGACCCAGTACTTC
clone size: -; D gene: TRBD1; V gene: TRBV27; J gene: TRBJ2-7; CDR3 protein: CASRPGQYHEQYF; CDR3 DNA: TGTGCCAGCAGGCCGGGACAGTATCACGAGCAGTACTTC
clone size: once; D gene: TRBD1; V gene: TRBV6-5; J gene: TRBJ1-1; CDR3 protein: CASRPQGGGTEAFF; CDR3 DNA: TGTGCCAGCAGACCACAGGGGGGTGGGACTGAAGCTTTCTTT
clone size: -; D gene: TRBD1; V gene: TRBV7-9; J gene: TRBJ1-1; CDR3 protein: CASSLAGTGASTEAFF; CDR3 DNA: TGTGCCAGCAGCTTAGCGGGGACAGGGGCTTCGACTGAAGCTTTCTTT
clone size: -; D gene: -; V gene: TRBV27; J gene: TRBJ2-2; CDR3 protein: CASGTYTGELFF; CDR3 DNA: TGTGCCTCAGGCACCTACACCGGGGAGCTGTTTTTT
clone size: once; D gene: TRBD1; V gene: TRBV4-3; J gene: TRBJ2-5; CDR3 protein: CASSQDEGAGETQYF; CDR3 DNA: TGCGCCAGCAGCCAAGATGAGGGGGCTGGTGAGACCCAGTACTTC
clone size: -; D gene: -; V gene: TRBV7-3; J gene: TRBJ2-2; CDR3 protein: CASSLSGGANTGELFF; CDR3 DNA: TGTGCCAGCAGCTTAAGCGGGGGCGCGAACACCGGGGAGCTGTTTTTT
clone size: -; D gene: -; V gene: TRBV29-1; J gene: TRBJ2-2; CDR3 protein: CSVEEGTNGELFF; CDR3 DNA: TGCAGCGTTGAAGAAGGGACAAACGGGGAGCTGTTTTTT
clone size: -; D gene: -; V gene: TRBV5-8; J gene: TRBJ1-2; CDR3 protein: CASFPVAGNDGYTF; CDR3 DNA: TGTGCCAGCTTCCCGGTTGCGGGTAACGATGGCTACACCTTC
clone size: once; D gene: -; V gene: TRBV6-1; J gene: TRBJ1-2; CDR3 protein: CASRPRAGNYGYTF; CDR3 DNA: TGTGCCAGCAGACCCAGGGCGGGAAACTATGGCTACACCTTC
clone size: -; D gene: -; V gene: TRBV7-9; J gene: TRBJ2-7; CDR3 protein: CASSLALRGREQYF; CDR3 DNA: TGTGCCAGCAGCTTAGCCCTGCGGGGCCGGGAGCAGTACTTC
clone size: once; D gene: TRBD1; V gene: TRBV15; J gene: TRBJ2-3; CDR3 protein: CATSRGRNAGQGRDTQYF; CDR3 DNA: TGTGCCACCAGCAGAGGCCGCAATGCGGGACAGGGGAGAGATACGCAGTATTTT
clone size: -; D gene: -; V gene: TRBV7-2; J gene: TRBJ1-5; CDR3 protein: CASSLTGTQPQHF; CDR3 DNA: TGTGCCAGCAGCTTAACAGGGACTCAGCCCCAGCATTTT
clone size: -; D gene: -; V gene: TRBV7-8; J gene: TRBJ2-7; CDR3 protein: CASSLSSGSFPYEQYF; CDR3 DNA: TGTGCCAGCAGCTTATCCTCAGGTTCCTTTCCTTACGAGCAGTACTTC
clone size: -; D gene: TRBD1; V gene: TRBV27; J gene: TRBJ2-7; CDR3 protein: CASRDGQGNYEQYF; CDR3 DNA: TGTGCCAGCAGGGATGGACAGGGAAACTACGAGCAGTACTTC
clone size: -; D gene: -; V gene: TRBV19; J gene: TRBJ2-1; CDR3 protein: CASSLRHGNEQFF; CDR3 DNA: TGTGCCAGTAGTCTCAGACACGGCAATGAGCAGTTCTTC
clone size: -; D gene: TRBD2; V gene: TRBV10-3; J gene: TRBJ2-7; CDR3 protein: CATKLATDYEQYF; CDR3 DNA: TGTGCCACAAAACTAGCGACAGACTACGAGCAGTACTTC
clone size: -; D gene: TRBD2; V gene: TRBV7-9; J gene: TRBJ2-3; CDR3 protein: CASSLASGASIEYF; CDR3 DNA: TGTGCCAGCAGCTTAGCCAGCGGGGCCTCAATAGAGTATTTT